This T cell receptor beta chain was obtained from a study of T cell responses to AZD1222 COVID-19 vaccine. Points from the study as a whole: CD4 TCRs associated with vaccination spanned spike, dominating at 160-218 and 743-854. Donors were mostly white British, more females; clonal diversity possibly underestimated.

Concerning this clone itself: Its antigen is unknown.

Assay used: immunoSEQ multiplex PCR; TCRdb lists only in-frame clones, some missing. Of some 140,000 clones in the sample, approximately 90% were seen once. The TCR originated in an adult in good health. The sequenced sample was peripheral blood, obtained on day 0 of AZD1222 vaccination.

In nucleotides, the CDR3 is TGTGCCACCAGTGATAGTGCGGAGCAGTTCTTC. It translates to CATSDSAEQFF. The V and J genes are TRBV24-1 and TRBJ2-1; D not certain. Germline CDR1 is KGHDR and CDR2 is SFDVKD. The CDR3 loop spans 11 amino acids. Trimming removed 3 bases from V and 10 bases from J, with 6 bases in between.